This TCR beta chain was sequenced for a study of vaccination effects on CD4 cells after COVID-19. On the study more broadly: The median interval between the second dose and post-vaccine sampling was 72 days. Study results and caveats: The study found that only 1 of 255 vaccine-induced clones from healthy vaccinees cross-reacted with common cold coronaviruses.

Sequencing was performed with immunoSEQ multiplex PCR; in TCRdb, only in-frame clones are kept and a portion is missing. The table shows about 40,000 clones, with 55% to 80% occurring only once. Cultured cells yielded isolated CD4+ T cells after about ten days. Two-dose BNT162b2 or mRNA-1273 vaccination was given to participants. The CDR3 is made up of 17 amino acids. Germline loops: CDR1 PRHDT, CDR2 FYEKMQ (reference sequence). Between the trimmed V and J ends, which lost 6 bases and 0 bases, there was a span of 21 bases. A remark on this clone: Its matching antigen is unknown.

The rearrangement joins TRBV13 to TRBJ2-7; possibly TRBD2 for D (6 bases). The source of this sequence is a human donor who received a COVID-19 vaccine. The input for sequencing was CD4+ T cells from PBMCs cultured without peptide, taken after COVID-19 vaccination. The CDR3 DNA sequence: TGTGCCAGCAGTTCTCCTGCGACGAGGAGGGGCTCCTACGAGCAGTACTTC. Its protein is CASSSPATRRGSYEQYF.